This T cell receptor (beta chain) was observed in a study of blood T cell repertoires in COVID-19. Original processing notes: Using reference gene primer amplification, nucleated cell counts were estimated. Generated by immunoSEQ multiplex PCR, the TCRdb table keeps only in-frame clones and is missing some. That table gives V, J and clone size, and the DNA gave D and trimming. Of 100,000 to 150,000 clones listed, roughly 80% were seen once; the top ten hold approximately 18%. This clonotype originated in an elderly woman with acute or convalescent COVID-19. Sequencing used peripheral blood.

The CDR3 nucleotides read TGTGCCAGTAGTATCAAGGGGGCCGCGCCCGTGAACACTGAAGCTTTCTTT. Translating gives CASSIKGAAPVNTEAFF. V usage is TRBV19 and J usage is TRBJ1-1, with 7 nucleotides matching TRBD1. Unmatched junction bases numbered 10, after V lost 3 bases and J lost 0 bases. The CDR3 loop spans 17 amino acids. Germline V CDR1 and CDR2: LNHDA, SQIVND (reference sequence).